The 8 T cell receptor beta chains in this list originate from one sample, sequenced in a study of PD-1 blockade in mismatch repair-deficient tumors. Assay: immunoSEQ multiplex PCR; the TCRdb copy retains only in-frame clones and omits some. Of tens of thousands of clones listed, around 80% are singletons. Sequencing was performed on peripheral blood, taken 12 weeks after starting pembrolizumab. The receptor set was obtained from an adult with mismatch repair-deficient cancer.

The V and J genes are TRBV28 and TRBJ2-1; either TRBD1 or TRBD2 may supply D (5 bases each). Germline CDR1 MDHEN, CDR2 SYDVKM. V was pared by 5 bases and J by 4 bases, with 24 bases between. This CDR3 comprises 18 residues. The CDR3 sequence: CASSLLRGADRIYNEQFF. CDR3 nucleotides: TGTGCCAGCAGTCTCCTAAGGGGAGCCGATCGTATATACAATGAGCAGTTCTTC. The full variable domain, with the rest looked up from reference TRBV28 and TRBJ2-1, is DVKVTQSSRYLVKRTGEKVFLECVQDMDHENMFWYRQDPGLGLRLIYFSYDVKMKEKGDIPEGYSVSREKKERFSLILESASTNQTSMYLCASSLLRGADRIYNEQFFGPGTRLTVL.

The chain carries TRBV9 and TRBJ1-4, with D unresolved. CDR3 length: 17 residues. In germline, CDR1 is SGDLS, CDR2 YYNGEE. The germline V and J ends were trimmed by 0 bases and 3 bases, with 15 bases remaining between them. In DNA form, the CDR3 reads TGTGCCAGCAGCGTAGGTCCGAGGACGGTGGCTAATGAAAAACTGTTTTTT. This translates into CASSVGPRTVANEKLFF.

This rearrangement joins TRBV30 to TRBJ2-7; D possibly corresponds to TRBD1 (7 bases). Trimming took off 5 bases at V and 9 bases at J, with 20 bases between the two ends. The CDR3 runs to 13 residues. Germline V gene sequence: CDR1 GTSNPN, CDR2 SVGIG (reference sequence). The DNA for the CDR3 is TGTGCCTGGGGGGGGACAGCCGTAGGCTGGCAGTACTTC. Translating gives CAWGGTAVGWQYF. Using reference TRBV30 and TRBJ2-7 for the parts outside the CDR3, the full variable domain is SQTIHQWPATLVQPVGSPLSLECTVEGTSNPNLYWYRQAAGRGLQLLFYSVGIGQISSEVPQNLSASRPQDRQFILSSKKLLLSDSGFYLCAWGGTAVGWQYFGPGTRLTVT.

The chain carries TRBV4-3 and TRBJ1-1, with D uncertain. The CDR3 extends over 14 amino acids. The V gene's germline CDR1 is LGHNA and CDR2 YSLEER. Trimming removed 5 bases from V and 2 bases from J, with 12 bases in between. The CDR3: CASSKRHSNTEAFF. The DNA of the CDR3 is TGCGCCAGCAGCAAAAGACACTCCAACACTGAAGCTTTCTTT.

This chain joins TRBV29-1 and TRBJ2-1; 8 bases align to TRBD2. Trimming took 7 bases from V and 0 from J; bases not matched to a gene: 8. CDR1 and CDR2 from the germline V gene are SQVTM and ANQGSEA. CDR3 length equals 15 residues. This chain's CDR3 is CSAWTSSFSYNEQFF. In nucleotides, the CDR3 is TGCAGCGCCTGGACTAGCAGCTTCTCCTACAATGAGCAGTTCTTC.

The chain has TRBV6-1 and TRBJ2-7; possibly TRBD1 for D (5 bases). Germline CDR1 reads MNHNS; CDR2 reads SASEGT. CDR3 length: 11 residues. The germline V and J ends were trimmed by 5 bases and 6 bases, with 8 bases remaining between them. As DNA, the CDR3 is TGTGCCAGCAGTTTCCAGGGCGAGCAGTACTTC. Its protein is CASSFQGEQYF.

J is TRBJ2-3 and V is TRBV5-4; tentative D call: TRBD2 (6 bases). The germline gives CDR1 SGHNT, CDR2 YYREEE (reference sequence). The CDR3 consists of 16 residues. The V gene lost 5 bases and the J gene lost 0 bases, with 16 bases spanning the gap. CDR3 nucleotides: TGTGCCAGCAGTAAACGACTAGATATTAGCACAGATACGCAGTATTTT. Its translation: CASSKRLDISTDTQYF.

The V call is TRBV7-9, the J call TRBJ2-3, with TRBD2 identical over 13 bases. Germline trimming cut 5 bases from V and 0 bases from J; bases unmatched to any gene: 11. Germline CDR1 reads SEHNR; CDR2 reads FQNEAQ (reference sequence). The CDR3 consists of 19 residues. The CDR3 DNA follows: TGTGCCAGCAGCCCGGGACTAGCGGGACTTACCTCGAGCACAGATACGCAGTATTTT. Its translation is CASSPGLAGLTSSTDTQYF.